These 17 T cell receptor beta chains originate from one sample sequenced in a study of cytomegalovirus exposure and HLA in healthy donors (dated by TCRdb to about 2017). The method was the immunoSEQ multiplex PCR assay. The multiplex PCR relied on a mix of 60 forward primers for TCR Vbeta segments and 13 reverse primers for TCR Jbeta segments. TCRdb retrieved this table from immuneACCESS and kept in-frame rearrangements only. Not all clones are present; in checked studies, unresolved V genes account for under half, and no reason is known for the remainder. The sample table contains approximately 73,000 clones; only one count was recorded for roughly three quarters of them. The top ten clones comprise 20% to 25% of the sample. Sequences were obtained from PBMCs. The receptors derive from a woman aged 40 to 50 in good health and CMV-seropositive.

In its sample, this clone was seen a few times. V usage is TRBV5-1 and J usage is TRBJ2-1; 10 bases fit TRBD2. The J segment lost 14 bases and the V segment lost 4 bases, leaving 6 bases of the junction unmatched. Germline V lookup: CDR1 SGHRS, CDR2 YFSETQ. This CDR3 is 12 amino acids long. This chain's CDR3 is CASSQLAGMEFF. The CDR3, as DNA: TGCGCCAGCAGCCAACTAGCGGGGATGGAGTTCTTC.

This clone was seen only a few times. The chain carries TRBV11-2 and TRBJ1-3; TRBD1 might be the D (6 bases). The CDR3 is made up of 14 amino acids. In germline, CDR1 is SGHAT, CDR2 FQNNGV. V was pared by 5 bases and J by 3 bases, with 11 bases between. CDR3 loop: CASSPGQNGNTIYF. DNA for the CDR3: TGTGCCAGCAGCCCAGGACAGAATGGAAACACCATATATTTT.

This clone was detected many times. The V gene is TRBV5-1, the J gene TRBJ1-6; D might be TRBD1 (6 bases). Germline V CDR1 and CDR2: SGHRS, YFSETQ. The CDR3 extends over 14 amino acids. Trimming removed 0 bases from V and 7 bases from J, with 8 bases in between. This CDR3 is CASSLGQENSPLHF. CDR3 nucleotides: TGCGCCAGCAGCTTGGGACAGGAAAATTCACCCCTCCACTTT.

CDR3 protein: CASSVRRAYEQYF. The CDR3 DNA is TGTGCCAGCAGTGTCCGCAGGGCCTACGAGCAGTACTTC. The chain couples TRBV2 to TRBJ2-7, with D maybe TRBD1 (5 bases). This CDR3 is 13 amino acids long. The germline gives CDR1 SNHLY, CDR2 FYNNEI. Trimming took off 4 bases at V and 2 bases at J, with 9 bases between the two ends. Full variable domain (rest looked up from reference TRBV2 and TRBJ2-7): EPEVTQTPSHQVTQMGQEVILRCVPISNHLYFYWYRQILGQKVEFLVSFYNNEISEKSEIFDDQFSVERPDGSNFTLKIRSTKLEDSAMYFCASSVRRAYEQYFGPGTRLTVT.

The chain carries TRBV4-1 and TRBJ2-7; D is ambiguous. This CDR3 is 13 amino acids long. The V and J ends lost 2 bases and 3 bases respectively, with 8 bases between them. The germline gives CDR1 MGHRA, CDR2 YSYEKL. The CDR3 spells CASSQTAFYEQYF. CDR3 nucleotide sequence: TGCGCCAGCAGCCAAACAGCTTTCTACGAGCAGTACTTC.

This sequence joins TRBV7-8 and TRBJ2-6; 9 nucleotides line up with TRBD2. Germline V gene sequence: CDR1 SGHVS, CDR2 FQNEAQ. The CDR3 totals 20 residues. Trimming removed 6 bases from V and 0 bases from J; junction bases left unmatched: 15. CDR3 region: CASSWLGREGFSSGANVLTF. In nucleotides, the CDR3 is TGTGCCAGCAGTTGGCTAGGGCGGGAGGGATTTAGCTCTGGGGCCAACGTCCTGACTTTC.

CDR3 sequence (DNA): TGTGCCAGCAGTGATGACAGTGTTCAGCCCCAGCATTTT. It specifies CASSDDSVQPQHF. The V gene is TRBV6-1, the J gene TRBJ1-5; TRBD1 might be the D (5 bases). From germline, CDR1 is MNHNS and CDR2 SASEGT. The CDR3 is 13 residues long. V shed 3 bases and J shed 6 bases, with 9 bases lying between them.

The DNA of the CDR3 is TGCGCCAGCAGCGCGGGACTAGCGGGGACCTACGAGCAGTACTTC. It specifies CASSAGLAGTYEQYF. The gene calls are TRBV5-1 and TRBJ2-7; 13 bases match TRBD2. Germline assignment: CDR1 SGHRS and CDR2 YFSETQ. Unmatched junction bases numbered 3, after V lost 4 bases and J lost 2 bases. CDR3 length equals 15 residues.

V and J are TRBV28 and TRBJ2-7; the D gene is possibly TRBD2 (6 bases). From germline, CDR1 is MDHEN and CDR2 SYDVKM. The CDR3 runs 17 residues. V shed 7 bases and J shed 2 bases, with 24 bases lying between them. The CDR3 reads CASTSSIRGRGTYEQYF. For the CDR3, the DNA is TGTGCCAGCACCTCTTCTATCCGGGGGAGAGGGACCTACGAGCAGTACTTC. The complete variable domain, with remaining parts taken from reference TRBV28 and TRBJ2-7, reads DVKVTQSSRYLVKRTGEKVFLECVQDMDHENMFWYRQDPGLGLRLIYFSYDVKMKEKGDIPEGYSVSREKKERFSLILESASTNQTSMYLCASTSSIRGRGTYEQYFGPGTRLTVT.

This chain links TRBV28 with TRBJ2-5; D unclear. Trimming took 3 bases from V and 4 from J, leaving 9 bases between them. Germline V gene data show CDR1 as MDHEN and CDR2 as SYDVKM. This CDR3 is 13 amino acids long. The CDR3 DNA is TGTGCCAGCAGTTTTAACAACCCAGAGACCCAGTACTTC. This gives the protein CASSFNNPETQYF.

This clone was observed a few times. The chain is built from TRBV6-5 and TRBJ1-4, with D possibly matching TRBD1 (6 bases). Per germline, CDR1 MNHEY and CDR2 SVGAGI. The germline V and J ends were trimmed by 6 bases and 10 bases, with 18 bases remaining between them. The CDR3 sequence is 14 residues long. The CDR3: CASRSGTPWGKLFF. Here the CDR3 DNA reads TGTGCCAGCAGGTCTGGGACACCTTGGGGAAAACTGTTTTTT.

The chain employs TRBV2 and TRBJ2-7, with 11 bases identical to TRBD2. V shed 5 bases and J 2 bases; nucleotides not matched to a gene: 5. The CDR3 totals 15 residues. The germline CDR1 and CDR2 sequences are SNHLY and FYNNEI. CDR3 DNA: TGTGCCAGCAGTCCCACTAGCGGGGGAACCTACGAGCAGTACTTC. This codes for CASSPTSGGTYEQYF.

The DNA for the CDR3 is TGCGCCAGCAGCTTGGCGGGGGAGGTTGGAAAACTGTTTTTT. It specifies CASSLAGEVGKLFF. V and J are TRBV5-1 and TRBJ1-4; D possibly corresponds to TRBD1 (5 bases). This CDR3 has 14 amino acids. The V gene lost 0 bases and the J gene lost 10 bases, with 13 bases spanning the gap. CDR1 SGHRS and CDR2 YFSETQ come from the germline V gene.

CDR3 residues: CAWKWWGGRENYGYTF. The CDR3 DNA is TGTGCCTGGAAATGGTGGGGAGGCAGGGAAAACTATGGCTACACCTTC. The genes are TRBV30 and TRBJ1-2; the D gene is possibly TRBD1 (5 bases). Trimming took off 4 bases at V and 2 bases at J, with 20 bases between the two ends. CDR1 is GTSNPN, CDR2 SVGIG, per germline (reference sequence). There are 16 residues in the CDR3.

This rearrangement joins TRBV5-1 to TRBJ2-7, with 7 bases that match TRBD2. The CDR3 has 16 amino acids. The germline V gene encodes CDR1 SGHRS and CDR2 YFSETQ. With V trimmed by 5 bases and J by 3 bases, 14 bases remained unmatched. The CDR3 spells CASRLTTGGTFYEQYF. The CDR3 region has the DNA TGCGCCAGCAGATTAACCACGGGAGGCACGTTCTACGAGCAGTACTTC.

V is TRBV9 and J is TRBJ2-1; 7 bases match TRBD2. The V gene's germline CDR1 is SGDLS and CDR2 YYNGEE. This CDR3 is built from 14 residues. Germline trimming cut 3 bases from V and 7 bases from J; bases unmatched to any gene: 7. Here the CDR3 reads CASSAGSGGNEQFF. The CDR3 DNA reads TGTGCCAGCAGCGCCGGGTCCGGGGGGAATGAGCAGTTCTTC.

V usage is TRBV7-9 and J usage is TRBJ2-3; TRBD1 matches 7 bases. The CDR3 is 14 residues long. The V gene's germline CDR1 is SEHNR and CDR2 FQNEAQ (reference sequence). Trimming cost V 3 bases and J 0 bases; bases outside gene matches: 0. The CDR3 DNA reads TGTGCCAGCAGCTTCAGGGGGAGCACAGATACGCAGTATTTT. Its translation is CASSFRGSTDTQYF.